Below, 29 T cell receptor beta chains from the same sample are listed, as sequenced in a study of cytomegalovirus exposure and HLA in healthy donors. The PCR ran on 60 Vbeta and 13 Jbeta primers. Sequencing was performed with immunoSEQ multiplex PCR; in TCRdb, only in-frame clones are kept and a portion is missing. Here the sample spans more than 150,000 clones, roughly 90% being singletons. The material sequenced was PBMCs. These TCRs come from a girl under three years old in good health and CMV-seronegative.

V usage is TRBV19 and J usage is TRBJ1-5; 7 bases align to TRBD1. The CDR3 sequence is 14 residues long. J was trimmed by 0 bases and V by 8 bases; bases with no gene match: 4. Germline CDR1 and CDR2: LNHDA and SQIVND (reference sequence). The CDR3 DNA reads TGTGCCAGTGGAACAGGGGTTAGCAATCAGCCCCAGCATTTT. This encodes CASGTGVSNQPQHF.

The chain combines TRBV7-2 with TRBJ2-7, with D maybe TRBD2 (6 bases). The CDR3 length is 16 residues. The V and J ends lost 2 bases and 3 bases respectively, with 17 bases between them. The germline V gene has CDR1 SGHTA and CDR2 FQGNSA. The chain's CDR3 is CASSLYRTTYDYEQYF. CDR3 sequence (DNA): TGTGCCAGCAGCTTATACCGGACTACATACGACTACGAGCAGTACTTC.

The chain carries TRBV6-1 and TRBJ2-1; D may be TRBD1 (6 bases). The CDR3 is 15 amino acids. The germline V gene encodes CDR1 MNHNS and CDR2 SASEGT. Trimming took off 1 base at V and 8 bases at J, with 15 bases between the two ends. CDR3 protein: CASSEDGGFSDEQFF. For the CDR3, the DNA is TGTGCCAGCAGTGAAGATGGGGGCTTTAGCGATGAGCAGTTCTTC.

The V and J genes are TRBV29-1 and TRBJ2-3; 13 nucleotides align to TRBD2. This CDR3 contains 14 residues. Germline trimming cut 7 bases from V and 4 bases from J; bases unmatched to any gene: 5. Germline V CDR1 and CDR2: SQVTM, ANQGSEA. CDR3 protein: CSDDGLAGADTQYF. Written as DNA, the CDR3 is TGCAGCGACGACGGACTAGCGGGAGCAGATACGCAGTATTTT.

The V gene is TRBV15, the J gene TRBJ1-1, with TRBD1 matching over 9 bases. V lost 5 bases to trimming and J lost 1 base; unmatched junction nucleotides: 14. Germline V gene sequence: CDR1 LNHNV, CDR2 YYDKDF (reference sequence). The CDR3 length is 18 residues. CDR3 coding DNA: TGTGCCACCAGCCGCACGACAGGGGGGGAAACTTGGAACACTGAAGCTTTCTTT. It is translated as CATSRTTGGETWNTEAFF.

The gene calls are TRBV5-1 and TRBJ2-4, with D perhaps TRBD2 (6 bases). This CDR3 has 16 residues. V lost 3 bases and J lost 4, with 17 bases in between. Germline CDR1 reads SGHRS; CDR2 reads YFSETQ. The CDR3, as DNA: TGCGCCAGCAGCTGGGCGGGTGGTAGCGGAAAAAACATTCAGTACTTC. Translation gives CASSWAGGSGKNIQYF.

Comments on this clone: This CDR3 is also generated by other DNA sequences in the sample. This chain connects TRBV29-1 to TRBJ1-5; 9 nucleotides match TRBD1. Trimming at V came to 4 bases and at J to 7 bases, leaving 11 bases not matched to a gene. Germline V gives CDR1 SQVTM, CDR2 ANQGSEA. The CDR3 extends over 15 amino acids. The CDR3 DNA reads TGCAGCGTTGCCGACACAACAGGGGGCGACCAGCCCCAGCATTTT. Translating it yields CSVADTTGGDQPQHF.

The sample holds one count of this clone. This rearrangement joins TRBV7-2 to TRBJ2-2; TRBD2 matches at 7 bases. The V and J ends lost 5 bases and 3 bases, in that order; junction bases with no gene match: 3. The germline CDR1 and CDR2 sequences are SGHTA and FQGNSA. The CDR3 is 14 amino acids. The CDR3 region has the DNA TGTGCCAGCAGCCCCAGCGGGGACACCGGGGAGCTGTTTTTT. Translation: CASSPSGDTGELFF.

V and J are TRBV18 and TRBJ1-1, with unresolved D. Germline-derived CDR1 and CDR2 are KGHSH and LQKENI. The length of the CDR3 is 15 residues. The V and J ends lost 2 bases and 1 base respectively, with 11 bases between them. The CDR3 here is CASSPSPRGNTEAFF. In DNA form, the CDR3 reads TGTGCCAGCTCACCATCCCCACGAGGGAACACTGAAGCTTTCTTT.

The rearrangement joins TRBV6-5 to TRBJ2-7, with 9 bases aligning to TRBD2. V dropped 0 bases and J dropped 0; count of bases not matched to a gene: 3. Germline V lookup: CDR1 MNHEY, CDR2 SVGAGI. This CDR3 comprises 16 residues. CDR3 region: CASSYSVAGDSYEQYF. The CDR3, as DNA: TGTGCCAGCAGTTACTCTGTAGCGGGGGACTCCTACGAGCAGTACTTC.

The rearrangement joins TRBV7-3 to TRBJ2-7; TRBD2 might be the D (7 bases). V dropped 2 bases and J dropped 2 bases, with 13 bases sitting between them. CDR3 length: 15 amino acids. From germline, CDR1 is SGHTA and CDR2 FQGTGA. The CDR3 here is CASSLLAGAPYEQYF. DNA of the CDR3: TGTGCCAGCAGCTTACTCGCGGGGGCACCCTACGAGCAGTACTTC.

On this clone: An end of the junction does not agree with germline; a read error may underlie this. V is TRBV6-6 and J is TRBJ1-3; 7 bases match TRBD1. This CDR3 spans 14 amino acids. CDR1 and CDR2 from the germline V gene are MNHNY and SVGAGI (reference sequence). DNA of the CDR3: TGTGCCGGCAGTTACTCGGACAGGGGAAACACCATATATTTT. It specifies CAGSYSDRGNTIYF.

V usage is TRBV4-3 and J usage is TRBJ2-1; 8 nucleotides line up with TRBD1. Trimming at V came to 3 bases and at J to 3 bases, leaving 7 bases not matched to a gene. The CDR3 length is 16 residues. CDR1 and CDR2 (germline): LGHNA, YSLEER. The CDR3 loop reads CASSQTAGTGYNEQFF. CDR3 nucleotides: TGCGCCAGCAGCCAGACTGCCGGGACAGGCTACAATGAGCAGTTCTTC.

The chain is built from TRBV19 and TRBJ1-6, with D possibly matching TRBD1 (5 bases). CDR3 length: 13 residues. Germline assignment: CDR1 LNHDA and CDR2 SQIVND (reference sequence). V was trimmed by 9 bases and J by 8 bases, leaving 14 bases between them. The CDR3 DNA sequence: TGTGCCAGCGGGAGGGGCCATCATTCACCCCTCCACTTT. Residues: CASGRGHHSPLHF.

This clone was found once. The chain has TRBV10-2 and TRBJ1-3, with D possibly matching TRBD1 (5 bases). V gave up 0 bases and J gave up 8 bases, with 11 bases separating them. Looked up from germline, CDR1 is WSHSY and CDR2 is SAAADI. The CDR3 consists of 14 residues. This CDR3 is CASSESTVWDTIYF. The CDR3 region has the DNA TGCGCCAGCAGTGAGTCGACAGTCTGGGACACCATATATTTT.

The V gene is TRBV7-9, the J gene TRBJ2-5; 8 bases map to TRBD2. The CDR3 contains 16 residues. CDR1 is SEHNR, CDR2 FQNEAQ, per germline (reference sequence). V shed 3 bases, J shed 4 bases, and the junction held 10 bases outside the gene matches. The CDR3 nucleotides read TGTGCCAGCAGCTTGCTTGCCTCCCGGGGGGGAGAGACCCAGTACTTC. Translating it yields CASSLLASRGGETQYF.

The chain employs TRBV15 and TRBJ2-1; D is possibly TRBD2 (5 bases). The CDR3 covers 17 residues. CDR1 is LNHNV and CDR2 is YYDKDF in the germline V gene (reference sequence). The ends were cut back, 1 base at V and 0 bases at J, with 13 bases in the middle. DNA for the CDR3: TGTGCCACCAGCAGAGTCCTAGGGAGAAACTCCTACAATGAGCAGTTCTTC. This codes for CATSRVLGRNSYNEQFF. Drawing the rest from reference TRBV15 and TRBJ2-1, the complete variable domain is DAMVIQNPRYQVTQFGKPVTLSCSQTLNHNVMYWYQQKSSQAPKLLFHYYDKDFNNEADTPDNFQSRRPNTSFCFLDIRSPGLGDTAMYLCATSRVLGRNSYNEQFFGPGTRLTVL.

V usage is TRBV4-3 and J usage is TRBJ2-7; TRBD1 aligns across 9 bases. The ends lost 0 bases at V and 0 bases at J; junction bases unmatched: 3. CDR3 length equals 16 residues. CDR1 is LGHNA and CDR2 is YSLEER in the germline V gene. DNA for the CDR3: TGCGCCAGCAGCCAAGAACGGGGACAGGGCTCCTACGAGCAGTACTTC. Its protein product is CASSQERGQGSYEQYF.

This chain joins TRBV5-4 and TRBJ2-7, with a weak D call TRBD1 (5 bases). V lost 0 bases to trimming and J lost 2 bases, with 18 bases between them. Germline V CDR1 and CDR2: SGHNT, YYREEE (reference sequence). CDR3 size: 17 residues. The CDR3 sequence is CASSLGQTPLGPYEQYF. As DNA, the CDR3 is TGTGCCAGCAGCTTGGGACAGACCCCCCTTGGACCCTACGAGCAGTACTTC.

This chain links TRBV9 with TRBJ2-5, with a tentative D call TRBD2 (6 bases). The CDR3 length is 15 residues. Germline CDR1 is SGDLS and CDR2 is YYNGEE. The V gene lost 0 bases and the J gene lost 5 bases, with 14 bases spanning the gap. The CDR3 here is CASSVAGGTAETQYF. DNA for the CDR3: TGTGCCAGCAGCGTAGCTGGGGGGACGGCGGAGACCCAGTACTTC.

This chain joins TRBV5-1 and TRBJ2-7; D might be TRBD2 (5 bases). V was pared by 0 bases and J by 0 bases, with 10 bases between. Germline lookup yields CDR1 SGHRS and CDR2 YFSETQ. The CDR3 runs 15 residues. This chain's CDR3 is CASSLAVGSSYEQYF. The CDR3 coding sequence is TGCGCCAGCAGCTTGGCCGTGGGGAGCTCCTACGAGCAGTACTTC.

The chain is built from TRBV6-6 and TRBJ2-7; the D gene is possibly TRBD2 (5 bases). CDR1 and CDR2 (germline): MNHNY, SVGAGI (reference sequence). Trimming cost V 6 bases and J 4 bases, with 16 bases left between them. This CDR3 is built from 14 residues. DNA for the CDR3: TGTGCCAGCAGGACTACAGAAGGACTTTACGAGCAGTACTTC. Its translation: CASRTTEGLYEQYF.

There are a few counts of this clone. CDR3 bases: TGTGCCAGCAGCTTAGCAGGACAGTATGAAGCTTTCTTT. Amino acids: CASSLAGQYEAFF. This sequence joins TRBV7-9 and TRBJ1-1, with D possibly matching TRBD1 (6 bases). CDR1 is SEHNR and CDR2 is FQNEAQ in the germline V gene (reference sequence). The length of the CDR3 is 13 residues. V was clipped by 0 bases and J by 7 bases, with 9 bases between them.

V gene TRBV5-6 combines with J gene TRBJ2-5; 13 positions agree with TRBD2. V gave up 4 bases and J gave up 4 bases; unmatched junction bases: 10. CDR1 SGHDT and CDR2 YYEEEE come from the germline V gene. The CDR3 is 17 residues long. This CDR3 reads CASSPTSGRAGGETQYF. The DNA of the CDR3 is TGTGCCAGCAGCCCCACTAGCGGGAGGGCCGGTGGAGAGACCCAGTACTTC. The whole variable domain, filled in from reference TRBV5-6 and TRBJ2-5, reads DAGVTQSPTHLIKTRGQQVTLRCSPKSGHDTVSWYQQALGQGPQFIFQYYEEEERQRGNFPDRFSGHQFPNYSSELNVNALLLGDSALYLCASSPTSGRAGGETQYFGPGTRLLVL.

V and J are TRBV4-2 and TRBJ1-4, with a tentative D call TRBD1 (5 bases). V was clipped by 0 bases and J by 4 bases, with 15 bases between them. Germline V gene sequence: CDR1 LGHNA, CDR2 YNFKEQ. This CDR3 has 17 residues. The CDR3 loop reads CASSQDWGRGGNEKLFF. The CDR3 DNA reads TGTGCCAGCAGCCAAGATTGGGGACGGGGGGGTAATGAAAAACTGTTTTTT.

The V gene is TRBV28, the J gene TRBJ1-3; TRBD1 agrees at 7 bases. CDR1 and CDR2 from the germline V gene are MDHEN and SYDVKM. The CDR3 is 16 amino acids. The trim removed 10 bases at V and 7 bases at J, leaving 19 bases unmatched. DNA of the CDR3: TGTGCCACCAATTGGGGATCCGGGACAGTTACTAACACCATATATTTT. It encodes CATNWGSGTVTNTIYF.

This clone occurred a few times. The CDR3 region has the DNA TGCGCCAGCAGCCAAGCCGGGACAGGTACCCTAATCAGCAATCAGCCCCAGCATTTT. It translates to CASSQAGTGTLISNQPQHF. The gene calls are TRBV4-1 and TRBJ1-5; 8 bases fit TRBD1. Germline CDR1 and CDR2: MGHRA and YSYEKL. V lost 1 base, J lost 1 base, and 12 bases stayed unmatched. This CDR3 contains 19 residues.

The rearrangement uses TRBV6-1 and TRBJ2-7; D is unresolved. With 1 base removed from V and 6 bases from J, the gap between germline ends came to 10 bases. Germline values: CDR1 MNHNS, CDR2 SASEGT. The CDR3 contains 13 residues. The CDR3 reads CASSEVGVGEQYF. The CDR3 bases are TGTGCCAGCAGTGAAGTTGGAGTGGGCGAGCAGTACTTC.

V and J are TRBV13 and TRBJ2-3, with D possibly being TRBD2 (6 bases). Germline lookup yields CDR1 PRHDT and CDR2 FYEKMQ (reference sequence). Trimming stripped 0 bases from V and 2 bases from J, with 9 bases between. The CDR3 covers 15 residues. CDR3 DNA: TGTGCCAGCAGCTTAGGCCGGGAGCTCACAGATACGCAGTATTTT. Translated, it gives CASSLGRELTDTQYF.